The T cell receptor (beta chain) under discussion was sequenced for a study of CD8 T cells in Susac syndrome. Reverse transcription of about 0.5 to 1 ug RNA was carried out with random hexamers. One entry per CDR3 protein, called by TCRdb with MiXCR from the immunoSEQ multiplex PCR reads. The data hold 150,000 to 180,000 distinct CDR3 sequences, with 95% observed a single time. Included as multiple sclerosis controls were treatment-naive patients who had stable or active relapsing-remitting disease. The CDR3 has 15 amino acids. Germline lookup yields CDR1 MGHRA and CDR2 YSYEKL. With 1 base removed from V and 0 bases from J, the gap between germline ends came to 10 bases.

The V call is TRBV4-1, the J call TRBJ2-7, with D perhaps TRBD2 (6 bases). Sequenced: CD8+ T cells from PBMCs. This TCR came from a human donor with multiple sclerosis. The CDR3 region is CASSQVAESSYEQYV. Here the CDR3 DNA reads TGCGCCAGCAGCCAAGTAGCGGAGAGCTCCTACGAGCAGTACGTC.